These 22 T cell receptor beta chains originate from one sample sequenced in a study of blood T cells in healthy people across ages. Combining a sample-barcoded 5' primer with a J-beta primer mix, a second PCR ran for roughly 6 to 11 cycles. From the 5' RACE reads, TCRdb called clonotypes with MiXCR, one entry per CDR3 protein. The sample contains 1.6 million or so distinct CDR3 sequences, roughly a third of which appear only once. Sample: blood. The receptors here all came from a woman aged 25 to 39 in good health.

Comment on this clonotype: A much larger clone differs by one base, so this may be a read error. The CDR3 does not close with the conserved phenylalanine or tryptophan, likely indicating a read error. This chain joins TRBV7-9 and TRBJ2-3; D is undetermined. The V gene lost 1 base and the J gene lost 5 bases, with 10 bases spanning the gap. There are 14 residues in the CDR3. Germline V gene lookup returns CDR1 SEHNR and CDR2 FQNEAQ (reference sequence). CDR3 in amino acids: CASSLVGSVDTQYV. CDR3 sequence (DNA): TGTGCCAGCAGCTTAGTCGGTTCCGTAGATACGCAGTATGTT.

The chain links TRBV5-4 to TRBJ2-3, with D maybe TRBD2 (6 bases). Germline values: CDR1 SGHNT, CDR2 YYREEE (reference sequence). V shed 0 bases and J shed 0 bases, with 14 bases lying between them. The CDR3 sequence is 17 residues long. Here the CDR3 reads CASSLAGSPYSTDTQYF. The CDR3 DNA reads as TGTGCCAGCAGCTTGGCCGGGAGCCCCTATAGCACAGATACGCAGTATTTT.

As regards this clonotype: This may be a read error: a much more frequent sequence differs by one nucleotide. This rearrangement joins TRBV7-3 to TRBJ2-5, with 9 bases lining up with TRBD1. Per the germline V gene, CDR1 is SGHTA and CDR2 is FQGTGA. The J segment lost 11 bases and the V segment lost 6 bases, leaving 16 bases of the junction unmatched. This CDR3 is built from 15 residues. The CDR3 coding sequence is TGTGCCAGCAGTGATGCTGGGACAGGGTACAATGAGCAGTACTTC. Its translation is CASSDAGTGYNEQYF.

This chain joins TRBV4-1 and TRBJ2-5, with TRBD1 matching over 12 bases. The J call is uncertain, as TRBJ2-1 better fits the DNA end. This CDR3 is built from 17 residues. CDR1 and CDR2 from the germline V gene are MGHRA and YSYEKL. Here the CDR3 DNA reads TGCGCCAGCAGCCGGGACAGGGGGCGCTCGGGCCAAGAGACCCAGTTCTTC. It encodes CASSRDRGRSGQETQFF.

The chain links TRBV11-1 to TRBJ1-4; 8 bases map to TRBD1. This CDR3 spans 22 amino acids. The junction had 19 bases not matched to a gene; V was cut back by 1 base and J by 0 bases. CDR1 SGHAT and CDR2 FQDESV come from the germline V gene (reference sequence). The CDR3 DNA sequence: TGTGCCAGCAGCTTAGAGGTCCAGGACAGGGCGATATCAAAAGCAACTAATGAAAAACTGTTTTTT. Translated: CASSLEVQDRAISKATNEKLFF.

To note about this clonotype: The likely explanation is a read error, given a far larger clone one base away. V gene TRBV6-1 combines with J gene TRBJ2-3; D is ambiguous. Germline loops: CDR1 MNHNS, CDR2 SASEGT. The CDR3 length is 13 residues. V lost 6 bases to trimming and J lost 0 bases, with 7 bases between them. The CDR3 sequence: CASRSPSTDTQYF. The DNA for the CDR3 is TGTGCCAGCAGGTCCCCTAGCACAGATACGCAGTATTTT.

V usage is TRBV28 and J usage is TRBJ2-3; D possibly matches TRBD1 or TRBD2 (7 bases each). Trimming removed 2 bases at V and 3 bases at J, with 15 bases between. CDR3 length: 16 amino acids. CDR1 and CDR2 (germline): MDHEN, SYDVKM. The CDR3 loop reads CASSLQGGGPTDTQYF. The CDR3 DNA sequence: TGTGCCAGCAGTTTACAGGGGGGAGGGCCGACAGATACGCAGTATTTT.

The chain recombines TRBV20-1 with TRBJ2-7, with D possibly matching TRBD1 (6 bases). Germline V CDR1 and CDR2: DFQATT, SNEGSKA (reference sequence). The CDR3 is 15 amino acids. Trimming left V 5 bases short and J 4 bases short, with 21 bases between. CDR3 sequence reads: CSARRVPGQIYEQYF. CDR3 sequence (DNA): TGCAGTGCTCGAAGGGTACCTGGACAGATATACGAGCAGTACTTC.

This clonotype was detected only a few times. The rearrangement uses TRBV27 and TRBJ2-1; TRBD2 is a possible D gene (7 bases). Trimming pared 8 bases from V and 7 bases from J, leaving 18 bases between. This CDR3 region has 14 residues. Looked up from germline, CDR1 is MNHEY and CDR2 is SMNVEV (reference sequence). In DNA, the CDR3 is TGTGCCAGCGCCTGGGGGGGGCCCGGGAATGAGCAGTTCTTC. Residues: CASAWGGPGNEQFF.

This clonotype came up a few times. Here the CDR3 DNA reads TGTGCCAGCAGGGGCACGGGGGCCCGCCAAGAGACCCAGTACTTC. Its protein is CASRGTGARQETQYF. The rearrangement joins TRBV2 to TRBJ2-5, with D perhaps assigned TRBD1 or TRBD2 (6 bases each). Germline V lookup: CDR1 SNHLY, CDR2 FYNNEI. V lost 6 bases and J lost 1, with 15 bases in between. The length of the CDR3 is 15 residues.

The rearrangement joins TRBV5-1 to TRBJ2-1; 14 nucleotides match TRBD2. V shed 4 bases, J shed 8 bases, and the junction held 5 bases outside the gene matches. The CDR3 runs to 15 residues. Germline V CDR1 and CDR2: SGHRS, YFSETQ. The CDR3 DNA is TGCGCCAGCAGCGGGGGGACTAGCGGGAGTTATGAGCAGTTCTTC. Its translation: CASSGGTSGSYEQFF.

This clonotype was counted many times. CDR3 sequence (DNA): TGTGCCATCAGTGCTTCTAGCGGGGTCGATGAGCAGTTCTTC. It encodes CAISASSGVDEQFF. The V call is TRBV10-3, the J call TRBJ2-1, with TRBD2 matching over 9 bases. CDR3 length: 14 residues. Germline CDR1 is ENHRY and CDR2 is SYGVKD. The V and J ends lost 4 bases and 8 bases, in that order; junction bases with no gene match: 6.

The chain combines TRBV6-6 with TRBJ2-4; TRBD1 matches 9 bases. TRBJ2-7 matches the DNA end more closely, so the J call is doubtful. Germline CDR1 MNHNY, CDR2 SVGAGI (reference sequence). This CDR3 is built from 17 residues. CDR3 nucleotide sequence: TGTGCCAGCAGTTACACCCGACCGGGACAGGGTCCAAACGAGCAGTACTTC. It translates to CASSYTRPGQGPNEQYF.

The V and J genes are TRBV20-1 and TRBJ2-5; tentatively, D is TRBD2 (6 bases). The V end was cut by 3 bases, the J end by 0 bases, with 8 bases between. The CDR3 length is 13 residues. Looked up from germline, CDR1 is DFQATT and CDR2 is SNEGSKA (reference sequence). DNA of the CDR3: TGCAGTGCTAGGGGACTTTACCAAGAGACCCAGTACTTC. Translating gives CSARGLYQETQYF.

This clonotype was counted a few times. The chain combines TRBV18 with TRBJ1-2, with TRBD1 matching over 7 bases. The CDR3 loop spans 13 amino acids. Per germline, CDR1 KGHSH and CDR2 LQKENI. Losses at the gene ends were 3 bases for V and 8 bases for J; bases not matched to a gene: 6. Here the CDR3 reads CASSPDRVEGYTF. The CDR3 DNA reads as TGTGCCAGCTCACCCGACAGGGTTGAAGGCTACACCTTC.

The chain employs TRBV2 and TRBJ2-3; tentatively, D is TRBD1 (8 bases). Per germline, CDR1 SNHLY and CDR2 FYNNEI. V was clipped by 11 bases and J by 3 bases, with 18 bases between them. This CDR3 region has 14 residues. CDR3 nucleotides: TGTGCCTCGGGAGGACAGGGTAGGACAGATACGCAGTATTTT. Translating gives CASGGQGRTDTQYF.

This clonotype was seen more than once but under ten times. DNA for the CDR3: TGCGCCAGCAGCTTGGAGACATATGTTAATGGCTACACCTTC. This codes for CASSLETYVNGYTF. This sequence joins TRBV5-1 and TRBJ1-2; no firm D call. The V end was cut by 0 bases, the J end by 6 bases, with 12 bases between. Germline assignment: CDR1 SGHRS and CDR2 YFSETQ. CDR3 length: 14 amino acids.

This chain connects TRBV10-3 to TRBJ1-2, with 7 bases lining up with TRBD1. J lost 7 bases, V lost 7 bases, and 9 bases had no gene match. The germline V gene has CDR1 ENHRY and CDR2 SYGVKD. The CDR3 is 13 residues long. CDR3 sequence: CAITKGAARGYTF. The DNA for the CDR3 is TGTGCCATCACTAAGGGGGCAGCCCGTGGCTACACCTTC.

The chain carries TRBV12-3 or TRBV12-4 and TRBJ2-5; 12 bases are a match to TRBD2. The trim removed 3 bases at V and 11 bases at J, leaving 10 bases unmatched. The CDR3 runs to 15 residues. CDR3 DNA sequence: TGTGCCAGCAGTTTTAGGGGACTAGCGGGTGATGAGCAGTACTTC. It is translated as CASSFRGLAGDEQYF.

This chain uses TRBV4-1 with TRBJ1-4; the D gene is possibly TRBD1 (6 bases). Trimming took 0 bases from V and 7 from J, leaving 15 bases between them. The CDR3 runs to 16 residues. CDR1 MGHRA and CDR2 YSYEKL come from the germline V gene. Written as DNA, the CDR3 is TGCGCCAGCAGCCAAGAGGGGGCGGGGGCGGTTGAAAAACTGTTTTTT. The encoded protein is CASSQEGAGAVEKLFF.

This chain links TRBV10-2 with TRBJ2-3, with D tentatively TRBD1 or TRBD2 (5 bases each). The CDR3 runs to 15 residues. The germline gives CDR1 WSHSY, CDR2 SAAADI. Trimming left V 1 base short and J 4 bases short, with 12 bases between. CDR3 bases: TGCGCCAGCAGTGAGTTTGGGGGTGGGTCAGATACGCAGTATTTT. Protein: CASSEFGGGSDTQYF.

This clonotype was observed a handful of times. The chain is built from TRBV5-1 and TRBJ2-4, with TRBD2 matching over 9 bases. Germline V gene sequence: CDR1 SGHRS, CDR2 YFSETQ. V lost 4 bases and J lost 1; bases outside the gene matches: 15. CDR3 size: 19 residues. As DNA, the CDR3 is TGCGCCAGCAGCCTCGTTCGGGCGGGAGGGCCCTCGGCCAAAAACATTCAGTACTTC. This sequence encodes CASSLVRAGGPSAKNIQYF.